Each of the 20 T cell receptor beta chains below was sequenced from the same sample in a study of shared clonotypes between healthy human individuals. Here immunoSEQ multiplex PCR was the method, and the copy in TCRdb shows in-frame clones only, minus some. The sample lists hundreds of thousands of clones; almost 95% were seen once. Naive CD8 populations comprised CD45RO-negative cells positively selected for CCR7, excluding terminally differentiated effector memory CD45RA+ cells. The sample taken for sequencing was naive CD8+ T cells sorted from blood. The receptors originated from a man under 40 in good health.

On this clone: The identical CDR3 is also encoded by other nucleotide sequences in the sample. The J gene is TRBJ2-2, the V gene TRBV29-1; either TRBD1 or TRBD2 may fit D (6 bases each). CDR1 and CDR2 (germline): SQVTM, ANQGSEA. This CDR3 has 13 amino acids. Trimming shortened V by 6 bases and J by 5 bases, and 13 bases separated the two germline ends. The CDR3 sequence is CSVEGENTGELFF. CDR3 in DNA: TGCAGCGTGGAGGGGGAGAATACCGGGGAGCTGTTTTTT.

This chain joins TRBV21-1 and TRBJ2-7; the D segment call TRBD1 is taken from the table without a DNA check. TRBV21-1 counts as a pseudogene. The CDR3 spans 13 residues. The CDR3 is CASSKEQGYEQYF. CDR3 in DNA: TGTGCCAGCAGCAAAGAACAGGGATACGAGCAGTACTTC.

V usage is TRBV20-1 and J usage is TRBJ2-7; D remains unclear. V was pared by 3 bases and J by 5 bases, with 8 bases between. CDR3 length: 11 amino acids. Germline loops: CDR1 DFQATT, CDR2 SNEGSKA (reference sequence). CDR3 in amino acids: CSARFINEQYF. The CDR3 nucleotides are TGCAGTGCTAGGTTCATTAACGAGCAGTACTTC.

As for this clone: The junction and the germline gene differ at one end; a read error may be behind it. The chain joins TRBV28 to TRBJ1-4; TRBD1 might be the D (6 bases). The CDR3 runs to 14 residues. Per the germline V gene, CDR1 is MDHEN and CDR2 is SYDVKM. Here the CDR3 DNA reads TGTGCCAGCAGTCCCCGTCGGCAAAGGACAGACCTCGTTTTT. Translating it yields CASSPRRQRTDLVF.

The gene calls are TRBV28 and TRBJ2-1; 8 positions match TRBD1. The CDR3 sequence is 14 residues long. V gave up 6 bases and J gave up 5 bases; unmatched junction bases: 6. CDR1 is MDHEN and CDR2 is SYDVKM in the germline V gene. The CDR3 spells CASSRTGYNNEQFF. The CDR3 coding sequence is TGTGCCAGCAGCCGGACAGGGTACAACAATGAGCAGTTCTTC.

The rearrangement joins TRBV7-8 to TRBJ2-1, with unresolved D. The CDR3 loop spans 14 amino acids. V lost 6 bases to trimming and J lost 5 bases, with 14 bases between them. CDR1 is SGHVS and CDR2 is FQNEAQ in the germline V gene. The CDR3 protein is CASSSSFGHNEQFF. The CDR3 DNA follows: TGTGCCAGCAGTTCCTCCTTCGGGCACAATGAGCAGTTCTTC.

The chain joins TRBV9 to TRBJ2-7, with D perhaps matching TRBD2 (6 bases). Germline CDR1 is SGDLS and CDR2 is YYNGEE. There are 15 residues in the CDR3. Trimming removed 3 bases from V and 4 bases from J, with 17 bases in between. As DNA, the CDR3 is TGTGCCAGCAGCGCACCGGATAGCGGAAATTACGAGCAGTACTTC. It is translated as CASSAPDSGNYEQYF.

The chain has TRBV6-1 and TRBJ1-1; 8 positions agree with TRBD1. J lost 0 bases, V lost 6 bases, and 3 bases had no gene match. Germline V gives CDR1 MNHNS, CDR2 SASEGT. The CDR3 sequence is 14 residues long. The CDR3 sequence: CASRVTGVNTEAFF. The CDR3 DNA reads as TGTGCCAGCAGGGTGACAGGGGTGAACACTGAAGCTTTCTTT.

The chain employs TRBV5-1 and TRBJ2-1, with a tentative D call TRBD1 (5 bases). The CDR3 has 13 amino acids. CDR1 is SGHRS, CDR2 YFSETQ, per germline. Trimming took off 2 bases at V and 5 bases at J, with 8 bases between the two ends. Here the CDR3 DNA reads TGCGCCAGCAGCTTAGGGGATAACAATGAGCAGTTCTTC. It yields the protein CASSLGDNNEQFF.

The J gene is TRBJ2-7, the V gene TRBV21-1; the D call of TRBD1 is as the table states it, not checked on the DNA. TRBV21-1 is shown as a pseudogene. The CDR3 covers 15 residues. The CDR3 loop reads CASSKAHRFSYEQYF. For the CDR3, the DNA is TGTGCCAGCAGCAAAGCGCACAGGTTCTCCTACGAGCAGTACTTC.

The chain uses TRBV7-9 and TRBJ2-1, with 12 bases identical to TRBD2. The CDR3 has 17 amino acids. Germline assignment: CDR1 SEHNR and CDR2 FQNEAQ (reference sequence). V trimming: 3 bases; J trimming: 4 bases; junction bases outside the gene matches: 7. CDR3 nucleotides: TGTGCCAGCAGCTTTCCGACTAGCGGGAGCCCATACAATGAGCAGTTCTTC. Its protein is CASSFPTSGSPYNEQFF.

The chain carries TRBV7-2 and TRBJ1-4; TRBD1 matches at 8 bases. J lost 8 bases, V lost 2 bases, and 4 bases had no gene match. The germline V gene encodes CDR1 SGHTA and CDR2 FQGNSA. The length of the CDR3 is 14 residues. This CDR3 is CASSLLPGGEKLFF. In DNA form, the CDR3 reads TGTGCCAGCAGCTTATTGCCAGGGGGCGAAAAACTGTTTTTT.

The V and J genes are TRBV2 and TRBJ2-7; TRBD1 aligns across 8 bases. With V trimmed by 4 bases and J by 3 bases, 11 bases remained unmatched. The CDR3 spans 16 residues. The germline CDR1 and CDR2 sequences are SNHLY and FYNNEI. The CDR3 protein is CASSGPSDRGGYEQYF. The CDR3 DNA follows: TGTGCCAGCAGTGGCCCTAGCGACAGGGGAGGCTACGAGCAGTACTTC.

The V and J genes are TRBV27 and TRBJ2-5; 7 nucleotides align to TRBD1. CDR1 is MNHEY, CDR2 SMNVEV, per germline (reference sequence). This CDR3 spans 15 amino acids. J gave up 5 bases and V 2 bases, and 8 bases lay outside the gene matches. The DNA of the CDR3 is TGTGCCAGCAGTTTACTGTCAGGGGGTGGGGAGACCCAGTACTTC. This gives the protein CASSLLSGGGETQYF.

The V gene is TRBV7-6, the J gene TRBJ2-7; 16 nucleotides align to TRBD2. CDR1 is SGHVS and CDR2 is FNYEAQ in the germline V gene. There are 18 residues in the CDR3. Trimming cost V 2 bases and J 3 bases; bases outside gene matches: 7. CDR3 sequence: CASSLPGTSGRASYEQYF. For the CDR3, the DNA is TGTGCCAGCAGCTTACCCGGGACTAGCGGGAGGGCCAGCTACGAGCAGTACTTC.

The chain has TRBV30 and TRBJ2-7; 7 nucleotides match TRBD2. V dropped 0 bases and J dropped 3; count of bases not matched to a gene: 23. CDR1 and CDR2 (germline): GTSNPN, SVGIG (reference sequence). The CDR3 covers 20 residues. CDR3 nucleotide sequence: TGTGCCTGGAGTGTACTTATCTCGGATTTAGTGCGGGGAGGGCTCTACGAGCAGTACTTC. Translating it yields CAWSVLISDLVRGGLYEQYF.

The chain joins TRBV29-1 to TRBJ2-1; D call uncertain. The germline CDR1 and CDR2 sequences are SQVTM and ANQGSEA. V was shortened by 5 bases and J by 0 bases, with 8 bases between the two germline ends. CDR3 size: 13 residues. As DNA, the CDR3 is TGCAGCGTTTCAGCATCCTCCTACAATGAGCAGTTCTTC. Protein: CSVSASSYNEQFF.

The CDR3 sequence is CASSPGGQDAPGYEQYF. The CDR3 DNA sequence: TGTGCCAGCAGCCCCGGAGGGCAGGACGCCCCCGGGTACGAGCAGTACTTC. The chain combines TRBV7-9 with TRBJ2-7; D may be TRBD2 (6 bases). Germline V gives CDR1 SEHNR, CDR2 FQNEAQ (reference sequence). Between the trimmed V and J ends, which lost 5 bases and 4 bases, there was a span of 24 bases. The CDR3 sequence is 17 residues long.

Here the CDR3 reads CASSEGQGISEQYF. CDR3 DNA sequence: TGCGCCAGCAGCGAAGGACAGGGGATTAGCGAGCAGTACTTC. V gene TRBV4-1 combines with J gene TRBJ2-7; 9 bases align to TRBD1. The ends lost 5 bases at V and 6 bases at J; junction bases unmatched: 8. Germline lookup yields CDR1 MGHRA and CDR2 YSYEKL. The CDR3 totals 14 residues.

This clone occurred once. The chain is built from TRBV4-2 and TRBJ1-4; D is possibly TRBD1 (6 bases). This CDR3 is built from 17 residues. Per the germline V gene, CDR1 is LGHNA and CDR2 is YNFKEQ. V lost 0 bases and J lost 7, with 18 bases in between. The CDR3, as DNA: TGTGCCAGCAGCCAAGAGAGGGGCCAACTAGGGGGTGAAAAACTGTTTTTT. Translation: CASSQERGQLGGEKLFF.